Following are 4 T cell receptor beta chains from one sample sequenced in a study of OX40 agonist ivuxolimab in advanced cancers. Repertoires were generated with immunoSEQ multiplex PCR, while TCRdb's copy carries only in-frame clones and drops some. The table records 60,000 or so clones, 84% of them present only once. The source was CD4+ or CD8+ T cells sorted from blood, collected in a trial of the OX40 agonist ivuxolimab. The receptor set was obtained from an adult with an advanced solid tumor such as melanoma, head and neck, liver or kidney cancer.

This chain uses TRBV15 with TRBJ2-7; 9 bases match TRBD1. This CDR3 contains 17 residues. Losses at the gene ends were 0 bases for V and 4 bases for J; bases not matched to a gene: 10. Germline V gives CDR1 LNHNV, CDR2 YYDKDF (reference sequence). The CDR3 bases are TGTGCCACCAGCAGAGACCCCCCGGGACAGGGAATTTACGAGCAGTACTTC. It yields the protein CATSRDPPGQGIYEQYF.

This clone was observed a handful of times. This sequence joins TRBV28 and TRBJ2-7; no clear D. This CDR3 spans 13 amino acids. Germline loops: CDR1 MDHEN, CDR2 SYDVKM. V was cut by 3 bases and J by 2 bases, with 8 bases left in between. The CDR3 DNA is TGTGCCAGCAGTTTCCGGGCCACCTACGAGCAGTACTTC. It is translated as CASSFRATYEQYF.

The genes are TRBV5-4 and TRBJ2-4; no clear D gene. The germline V and J ends were trimmed by 3 bases and 0 bases, with 7 bases remaining between them. Looked up from germline, CDR1 is SGHNT and CDR2 is YYREEE (reference sequence). There are 14 residues in the CDR3. Here the CDR3 reads CASSSVLAKNIQYF. The CDR3 DNA reads as TGTGCCAGCAGCTCGGTACTAGCCAAAAACATTCAGTACTTC.

This sequence joins TRBV28 and TRBJ2-1, with D hard to call. The CDR3 loop spans 16 amino acids. Trimming shortened V by 7 bases and J by 2 bases, and 18 bases separated the two germline ends. The germline gives CDR1 MDHEN, CDR2 SYDVKM. The CDR3, as DNA: TGTGCCAGCAAACCTACCCAGGACCCAACCTACAATGAGCAGTTCTTC. Translating gives CASKPTQDPTYNEQFF.